This TCR beta chain was identified in a study of blood T cell repertoires in COVID-19. Overall study context: Sites across the United States, Italy and Spain contributed samples from acute and convalescent COVID-19. T cells, B-cell-depleted T cells, or PBMCs supplied cDNA or gDNA.

In the authors' methods: Estimation of nucleated cell counts was performed using reference gene primer amplification. Libraries were prepared by immunoSEQ multiplex PCR; TCRdb keeps only in-frame clonotypes and omits some of them. The V and J calls and the clone size are those of that table, but D and trimming were determined from the DNA. Here the sample spans 190,000 or so clones, approximately 86% being singletons. The sequenced sample was peripheral blood. This receptor was identified in a middle-aged man with active or convalescent COVID-19.

The CDR3 DNA reads TGCAGCGTCGGGGACAGCTCGTATGGCTACACCTTC. It is translated as CSVGDSSYGYTF. The chain joins TRBV29-1 to TRBJ1-2, with TRBD1 matching 7 bases. In germline, CDR1 is SQVTM, CDR2 ANQGSEA. Germline trimming cut 6 bases from V and 5 bases from J; bases unmatched to any gene: 6. This CDR3 contains 12 residues.